The 3 T cell receptor beta chains below come from one sample, sequenced in a study of cytomegalovirus exposure and HLA in healthy donors (dated by TCRdb to about 2017). Library preparation employed the immunoSEQ multiplex PCR assay. The multiplex PCR relied on a mix of 60 forward primers for TCR Vbeta segments and 13 reverse primers for TCR Jbeta segments. TCRdb's version of the immuneACCESS table is confined to in-frame rearrangements and falls short of the full clone set. An unresolved V gene accounts for under half of the shortfall where checked; the remainder is of unknown origin. Here the sample has more than 150,000 clones; 60% to 85% occur a single time. The top ten clones comprise 7% of the sample. The sample taken for sequencing was PBMCs. The receptor source for this set is a woman between 40 and 55 years old in good health and CMV-seropositive.

The chain combines TRBV30 with TRBJ1-1; D gene ambiguous. This CDR3 is built from 12 residues. Germline CDR1 is GTSNPN and CDR2 is SVGIG (reference sequence). The V gene lost 8 bases and the J gene lost 4 bases, with 14 bases spanning the gap. The CDR3: CATIWSGTEAFF. CDR3 DNA sequence: TGTGCCACGATCTGGTCGGGCACTGAAGCTTTCTTT.

The chain carries TRBV29-1 and TRBJ2-3; 10 bases line up with TRBD2. Germline V gives CDR1 SQVTM, CDR2 ANQGSEA. The length of the CDR3 is 14 residues. The junction had 5 bases not matched to a gene; V was cut back by 6 bases and J by 2 bases. CDR3 DNA: TGCAGCGTGCAGCGGGGGGGAAACACAGATACGCAGTATTTT. Its protein product is CSVQRGGNTDTQYF.

The chain combines TRBV21-1 with TRBJ1-5; TRBD1 is the table's D call, not checked against the DNA. TRBV21-1 is deemed a pseudogene. This CDR3 has 14 residues. The CDR3 bases are TGTGCCAGCAGCAGATTGACAGGGCGCCAGCCCCAGCATTTT. Its translation: CASSRLTGRQPQHF.